Listed below are T cell receptor beta chains from one sample, sequenced in a study of T-cell reconstitution after alpha-beta-depleted transplantation in children. MiXCR, run by TCRdb on the PCR reads, gives a single entry per CDR3 protein. The sample carries more than 85,000 distinct CDR3 sequences, over 6% recorded once. Sequenced material: PBMCs, taken before TCRalphabeta/CD19-depleted stem cell transplant. Every receptor here comes from a boy aged 2 to 10 with acute lymphoblastic leukemia, due to receive a stem cell transplant. CDR3s include the opening cysteine and the closing phenylalanine or tryptophan. A D gene is named only where the DNA matches it firmly.

J gene	D gene	V gene	CDR3 protein
TRBJ2-7	TRBD2	TRBV7-2	CASSLAQVLAGTYEQYF
TRBJ1-6	-	TRBV11-2	CASSLAATAYNSPLHF
TRBJ2-3	-	TRBV11-1	CASGGDLGRISTDTQYF
TRBJ1-1	-	TRBV7-2	CASSLRGAAFF
TRBJ2-3	-	TRBV12-3/TRBV12-4	CASSTRGVGTHTQYF
TRBJ2-4	TRBD2	TRBV19	CASSIGPPSGGQNIQYF
TRBJ2-5	-	TRBV4-1	CASSQGYQETQYF
TRBJ2-5	-	TRBV12-5	CASGPGANRGETQYF
TRBJ2-3	-	TRBV27	CASSLNSQTDTQYF
TRBJ1-2	-	TRBV7-2	CASSPGPPNYGYTF
TRBJ2-7	-	TRBV6-1	CASSEGVFYEQYF
TRBJ1-2	-	TRBV6-5	CASSYVPKGHYGYTF
TRBJ1-1	-	TRBV7-9	CASRKGTPNTEAFF
TRBJ1-1	-	TRBV29-1	CSASDGYTEAFF
TRBJ1-6	-	TRBV21-1	CASSTFGAGATVLHF
TRBJ2-3	-	TRBV20-1	CSALPPTDTQYF
TRBJ1-2	-	TRBV6-1	CASRASTRGGYTF
TRBJ2-2	-	TRBV6-5	CASSFSGAETGELFF
TRBJ1-1	-	TRBV10-3	CAISERVNTEAFF
TRBJ2-3	-	TRBV5-1	CASSLGRISTDTQYF
TRBJ2-7	-	TRBV6-2/TRBV6-3	CASSYQGSRGYEQYF
TRBJ2-3	TRBD2	TRBV10-3	CATGRYSGGARDTQYF
TRBJ2-6	-	TRBV5-6	CASSFGALGANVLTF
TRBJ2-7	-	TRBV3-1	CASSQTMGYEQYF